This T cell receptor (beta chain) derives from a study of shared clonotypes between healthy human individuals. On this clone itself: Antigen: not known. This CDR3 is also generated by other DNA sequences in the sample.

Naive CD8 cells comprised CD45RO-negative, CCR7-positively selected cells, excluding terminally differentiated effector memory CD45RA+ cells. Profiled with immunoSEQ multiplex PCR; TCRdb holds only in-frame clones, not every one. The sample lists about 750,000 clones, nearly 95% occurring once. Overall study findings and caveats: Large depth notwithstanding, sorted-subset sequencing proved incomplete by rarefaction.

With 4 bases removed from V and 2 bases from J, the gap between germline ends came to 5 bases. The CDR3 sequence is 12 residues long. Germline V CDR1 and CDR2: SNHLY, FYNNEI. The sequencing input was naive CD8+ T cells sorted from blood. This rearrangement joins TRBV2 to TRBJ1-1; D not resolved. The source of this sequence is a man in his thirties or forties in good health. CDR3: CASSAGNTEAFF. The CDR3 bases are TGTGCCAGCAGTGCCGGAAACACTGAAGCTTTCTTT.